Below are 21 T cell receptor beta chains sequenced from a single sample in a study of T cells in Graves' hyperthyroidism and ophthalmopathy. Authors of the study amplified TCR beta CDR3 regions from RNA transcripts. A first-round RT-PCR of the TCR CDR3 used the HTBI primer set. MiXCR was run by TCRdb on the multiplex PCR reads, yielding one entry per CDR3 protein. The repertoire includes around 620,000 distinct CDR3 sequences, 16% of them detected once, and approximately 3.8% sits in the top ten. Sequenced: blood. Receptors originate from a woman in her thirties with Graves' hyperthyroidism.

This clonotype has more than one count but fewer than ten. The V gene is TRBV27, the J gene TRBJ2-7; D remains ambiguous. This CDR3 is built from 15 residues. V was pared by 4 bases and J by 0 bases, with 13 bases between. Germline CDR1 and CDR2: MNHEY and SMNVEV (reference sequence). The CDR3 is CASSSDGPSSYEQYF. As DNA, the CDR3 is TGTGCCAGCAGTTCGGACGGACCTAGCTCCTACGAGCAGTACTTC.

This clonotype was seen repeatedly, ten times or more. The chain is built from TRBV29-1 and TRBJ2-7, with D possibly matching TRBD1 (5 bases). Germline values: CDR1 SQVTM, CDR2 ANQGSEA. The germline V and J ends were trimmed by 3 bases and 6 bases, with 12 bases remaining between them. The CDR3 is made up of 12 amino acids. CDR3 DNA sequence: TGCAGCGTTGATAAAGGGGTTGGCGAGCAGTACTTC. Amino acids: CSVDKGVGEQYF.

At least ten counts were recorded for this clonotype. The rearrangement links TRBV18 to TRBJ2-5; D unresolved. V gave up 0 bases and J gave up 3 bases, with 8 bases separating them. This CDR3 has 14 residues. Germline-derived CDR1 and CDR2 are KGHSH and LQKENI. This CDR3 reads CASSPPSTKETQYF. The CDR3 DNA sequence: TGTGCCAGCTCACCACCGTCGACCAAAGAGACCCAGTACTTC.

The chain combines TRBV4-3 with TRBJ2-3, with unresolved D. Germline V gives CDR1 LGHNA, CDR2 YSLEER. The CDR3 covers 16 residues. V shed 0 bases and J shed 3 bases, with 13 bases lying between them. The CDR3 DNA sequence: TGCGCCAGCAGCCAAGATGCTAGTCTCCGTACAGATACGCAGTATTTT. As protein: CASSQDASLRTDTQYF.

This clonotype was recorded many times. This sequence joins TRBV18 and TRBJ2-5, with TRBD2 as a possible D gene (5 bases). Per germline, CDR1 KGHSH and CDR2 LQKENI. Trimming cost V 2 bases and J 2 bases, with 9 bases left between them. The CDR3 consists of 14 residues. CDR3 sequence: CASSPSWRQETQYF. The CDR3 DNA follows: TGTGCCAGCTCACCAAGTTGGAGGCAAGAGACCCAGTACTTC.

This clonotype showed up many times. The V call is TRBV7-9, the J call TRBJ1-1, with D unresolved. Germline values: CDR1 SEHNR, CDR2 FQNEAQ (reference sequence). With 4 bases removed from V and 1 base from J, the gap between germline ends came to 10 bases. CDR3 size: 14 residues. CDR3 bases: TGTGCCAGCAGCTCTACATATACGAACACTGAAGCTTTCTTT. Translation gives CASSSTYTNTEAFF.

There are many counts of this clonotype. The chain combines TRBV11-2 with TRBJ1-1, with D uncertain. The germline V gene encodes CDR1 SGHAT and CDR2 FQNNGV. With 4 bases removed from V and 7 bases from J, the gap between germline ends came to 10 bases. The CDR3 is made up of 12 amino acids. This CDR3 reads CASSSSRIEAFF. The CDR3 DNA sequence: TGTGCCAGCAGCTCGAGTAGAATTGAAGCTTTCTTT.

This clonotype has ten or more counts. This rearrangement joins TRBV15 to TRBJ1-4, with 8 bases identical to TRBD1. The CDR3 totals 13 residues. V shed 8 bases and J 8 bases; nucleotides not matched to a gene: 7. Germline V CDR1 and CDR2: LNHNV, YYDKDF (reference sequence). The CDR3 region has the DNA TGTGCCACCTCCACAGGGGGAATCGAAAAACTGTTTTTT. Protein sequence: CATSTGGIEKLFF.

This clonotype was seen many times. The CDR3 is CSAKQGGGSTDTQYF. CDR3 sequence (DNA): TGCAGTGCAAAACAGGGTGGAGGGTCCACAGATACGCAGTATTTT. V gene TRBV20-1 combines with J gene TRBJ2-3; D possibly uses TRBD1 or TRBD2 (6 bases each). Trimming stripped 6 bases from V and 2 bases from J, with 18 bases between. The CDR3 is 15 residues long. Germline V lookup: CDR1 DFQATT, CDR2 SNEGSKA (reference sequence).

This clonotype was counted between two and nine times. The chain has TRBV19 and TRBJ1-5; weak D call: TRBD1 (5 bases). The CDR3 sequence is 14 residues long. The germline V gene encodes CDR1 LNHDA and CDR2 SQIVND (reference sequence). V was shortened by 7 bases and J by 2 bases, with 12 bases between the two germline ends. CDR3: CASTLRGGNQPQHF. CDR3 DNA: TGTGCCAGTACTTTGAGGGGAGGCAATCAGCCCCAGCATTTT.

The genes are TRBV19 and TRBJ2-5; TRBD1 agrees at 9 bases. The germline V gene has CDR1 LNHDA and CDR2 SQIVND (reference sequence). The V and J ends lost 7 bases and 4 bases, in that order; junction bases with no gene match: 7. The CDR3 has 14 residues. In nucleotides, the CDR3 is TGTGCCAGTAACTCCGGACAGGGGCGAGAGACCCAGTACTTC. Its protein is CASNSGQGRETQYF.

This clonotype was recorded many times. CDR3 nucleotides: TGTGCCAGCAGTTTACCGGGCATATCGGCTGAAGCTTTCTTT. Its protein is CASSLPGISAEAFF. The chain combines TRBV28 with TRBJ1-1; D gene uncertain. V lost 2 bases to trimming and J lost 6 bases, with 13 bases between them. The CDR3 is 14 amino acids. CDR1 is MDHEN, CDR2 SYDVKM, per germline. Filled out from reference TRBV28 and TRBJ1-1, the complete variable domain reads DVKVTQSSRYLVKRTGEKVFLECVQDMDHENMFWYRQDPGLGLRLIYFSYDVKMKEKGDIPEGYSVSREKKERFSLILESASTNQTSMYLCASSLPGISAEAFFGQGTRLTVV.

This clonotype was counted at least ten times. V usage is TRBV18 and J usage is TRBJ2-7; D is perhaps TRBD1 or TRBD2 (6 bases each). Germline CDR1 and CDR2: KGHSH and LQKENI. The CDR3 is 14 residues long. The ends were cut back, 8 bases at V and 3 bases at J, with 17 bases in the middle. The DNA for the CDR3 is TGTGCCAGCATTGGAGGGGGGTATGACTACGAGCAGTACTTC. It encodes CASIGGGYDYEQYF.

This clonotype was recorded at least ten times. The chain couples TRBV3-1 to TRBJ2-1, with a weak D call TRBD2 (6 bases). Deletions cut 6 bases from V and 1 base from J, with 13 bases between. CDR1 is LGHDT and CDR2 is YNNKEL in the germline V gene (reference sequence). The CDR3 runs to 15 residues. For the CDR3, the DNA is TGTGCCAGCAGTCGGGGTAGCGGATCCTACAATGAGCAGTTCTTC. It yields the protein CASSRGSGSYNEQFF.

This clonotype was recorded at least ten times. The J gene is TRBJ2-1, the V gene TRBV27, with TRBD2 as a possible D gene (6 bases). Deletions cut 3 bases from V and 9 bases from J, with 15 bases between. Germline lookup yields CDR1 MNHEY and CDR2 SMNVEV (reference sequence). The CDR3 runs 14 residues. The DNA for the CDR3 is TGTGCCAGCAGTTTGGTGTCGGGAGATGGTGAGCAGTTCTTC. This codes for CASSLVSGDGEQFF.

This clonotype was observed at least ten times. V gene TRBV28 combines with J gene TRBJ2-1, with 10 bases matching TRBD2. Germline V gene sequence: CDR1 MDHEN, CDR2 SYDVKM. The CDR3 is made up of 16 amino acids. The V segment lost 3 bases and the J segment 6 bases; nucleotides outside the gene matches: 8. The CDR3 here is CASSFYRASGSNEQFF. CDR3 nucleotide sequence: TGTGCCAGCAGTTTCTATCGGGCTAGCGGGAGCAATGAGCAGTTCTTC.

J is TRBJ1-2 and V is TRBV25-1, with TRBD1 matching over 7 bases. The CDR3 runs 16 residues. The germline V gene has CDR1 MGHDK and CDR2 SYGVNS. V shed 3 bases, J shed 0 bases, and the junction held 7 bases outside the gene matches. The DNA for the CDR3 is TGTGCCAGCAGTGACGAAAGACAGGGCCCTAACTATGGCTACACCTTC. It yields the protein CASSDERQGPNYGYTF.

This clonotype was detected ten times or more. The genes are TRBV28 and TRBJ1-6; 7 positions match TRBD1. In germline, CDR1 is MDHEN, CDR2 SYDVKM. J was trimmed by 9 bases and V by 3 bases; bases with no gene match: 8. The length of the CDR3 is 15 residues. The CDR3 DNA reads TGTGCCAGCAGTTTGGCCCAGGGGGGAGGTTCACCCCTCCACTTT. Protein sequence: CASSLAQGGGSPLHF.

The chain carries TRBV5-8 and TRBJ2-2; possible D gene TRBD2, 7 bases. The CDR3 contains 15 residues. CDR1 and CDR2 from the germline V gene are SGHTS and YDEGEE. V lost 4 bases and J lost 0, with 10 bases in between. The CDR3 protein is CASSGGGPNTGELFF. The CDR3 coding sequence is TGTGCCAGCAGCGGGGGGGGCCCGAACACCGGGGAGCTGTTTTTT.

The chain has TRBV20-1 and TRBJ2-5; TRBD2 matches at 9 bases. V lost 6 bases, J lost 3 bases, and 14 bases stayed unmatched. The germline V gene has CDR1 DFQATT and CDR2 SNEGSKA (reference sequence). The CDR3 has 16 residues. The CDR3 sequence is CSAARGGIRLKETQYF. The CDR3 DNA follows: TGCAGTGCCGCGCGGGGGGGCATTAGGTTAAAAGAGACCCAGTACTTC.

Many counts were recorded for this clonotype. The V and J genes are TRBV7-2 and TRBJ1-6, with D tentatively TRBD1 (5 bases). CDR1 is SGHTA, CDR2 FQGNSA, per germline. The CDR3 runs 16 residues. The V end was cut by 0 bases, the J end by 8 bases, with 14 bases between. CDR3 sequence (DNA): TGTGCCAGCAGCTTAGCGCGTGGGACGACCGATTCACCCCTCCACTTT. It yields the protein CASSLARGTTDSPLHF.